These 6 T cell receptor beta chains originate from one sample sequenced in a study of T cells in Graves' hyperthyroidism and ophthalmopathy. The investigators amplified TCR beta CDR3 regions from RNA transcripts. Researchers ran a first-round RT-PCR on the TCR CDR3 using the HTBI primer set. TCRdb re-called the multiplex PCR reads through MiXCR, storing one row per CDR3 protein. The data show roughly 96,000 distinct CDR3 sequences, around 50% seen once. Sequencing was performed on blood. These receptors were taken from a woman aged 40 to 49 with Graves' hyperthyroidism.

As concerns this clonotype: A much more abundant neighbour one base away suggests this may be a read error. The chain carries TRBV7-2 and TRBJ2-2; D may be TRBD1 or TRBD2 (5 bases each). The CDR3 is made up of 18 amino acids. CDR1 is SGHTA and CDR2 is FQGNSA in the germline V gene. The CDR3 DNA follows: TGCGCCAGCAGCTTGCTGGGGCCGACGGGGCTGGGCACCGGGGAGCCGTTTTTT. Its translation is CASSLLGPTGLGTGEPFF. Filled out from reference TRBV7-2 and TRBJ2-2, the complete variable domain reads GAGVSQSPSNKVTEKGKDVELRCDPISGHTALYWYRQSLGQGLEFLIYFQGNSAPDKSGLPSDRFSAERTGGSVSTLTIQRTQQEDSAVYLCASSLLGPTGLGTGEPFFGEGSRLTVL.

This clonotype was detected many times. The chain joins TRBV16 to TRBJ1-2; 7 nucleotides line up with TRBD1. Unmatched junction bases numbered 4, after V lost 5 bases and J lost 4 bases. Germline V gene data show CDR1 as KGHSY and CDR2 as FQNENV. CDR3 length: 13 amino acids. The CDR3, as DNA: TGTGCCAGCAGCGTGGGACAGCTCTATGGCTACACCTTC. The encoded protein is CASSVGQLYGYTF.

The chain carries TRBV29-1 and TRBJ2-6, with D possibly being TRBD2 (6 bases). Per germline, CDR1 SQVTM and CDR2 ANQGSEA. V was shortened by 3 bases and J by 0 bases, with 9 bases between the two germline ends. There are 15 residues in the CDR3. The CDR3 protein is CSVEAEGSGANVLTF. The DNA of the CDR3 is TGCAGCGTTGAGGCGGAGGGCTCTGGGGCCAACGTCCTGACTTTC.

This clonotype was seen a single time. This chain links TRBV20-1 with TRBJ1-1, with TRBD1 identical over 8 bases. Per germline, CDR1 DFQATT and CDR2 SNEGSKA (reference sequence). The CDR3 is 9 amino acids. The trim removed 6 bases at V and 11 bases at J, leaving 2 bases unmatched. CDR3 nucleotide sequence: TGCAGTGCGGACAGGGTGGCTTTCTTT. Translation gives CSADRVAFF.

The chain carries TRBV29-1 and TRBJ1-1, with 8 bases that match TRBD1. The CDR3 totals 14 residues. Germline V gene lookup returns CDR1 SQVTM and CDR2 ANQGSEA. V lost 0 bases and J lost 3; bases outside the gene matches: 3. The CDR3 bases are TGCAGCGTTGAAGAACAGGGGGTCTACACTGAAGCTTTCTTT. This sequence encodes CSVEEQGVYTEAFF.

A word on this clonotype: Mismatch with germline at one junction end may stem from a read error. The genes are TRBV20-1 and TRBJ2-5; 7 bases are a match to TRBD2. This CDR3 has 12 residues. The germline V gene encodes CDR1 DFQATT and CDR2 SNEGSKA (reference sequence). This CDR3 is CSAAGVQETQYF. CDR3 nucleotides: TGCAGCGCCGCGGGGGTTCAAGAGACTCAGTACTTC.